One and the same sample provided the 32 T cell receptor beta chains below, sequenced in a study of response to subunit inactivated influenza vaccine. A single record per CDR3 protein comes from TCRdb applying MiXCR to the RT-PCR reads. This table holds over 150,000 distinct CDR3 sequences, approximately 11% found once. The sample in question was non-naive T cells sorted from PBMCs, obtained 40 to 50 days after vaccination. The receptors shown here come from a man aged 45-60 years who received an inactivated influenza vaccine.

This clonotype came up many times. The chain is built from TRBV9 and TRBJ2-7; TRBD1 matches 9 bases. In germline, CDR1 is SGDLS, CDR2 YYNGEE. The CDR3 spans 14 residues. Trimming took 3 bases from V and 3 from J; bases not matched to a gene: 4. CDR3 sequence (DNA): TGTGCCAGCAGCGCCGGACAGGGGAACTACGAGCAGTACTTC. It codes for CASSAGQGNYEQYF.

This clonotype was recorded at least ten times. The DNA for the CDR3 is TGTGCCAGCAGTTCAGGGGCTGGGGCCAACGTCCTGACTTTC. Translated, it gives CASSSGAGANVLTF. The chain combines TRBV28 with TRBJ2-6, with D perhaps matching TRBD1 (6 bases). The V end was cut by 4 bases, the J end by 2 bases, with 6 bases between. The CDR3 totals 14 residues. Per the germline V gene, CDR1 is MDHEN and CDR2 is SYDVKM.

This clonotype was seen more than once but under ten times. The chain links TRBV7-9 to TRBJ1-2; TRBD1 matches at 7 bases. The germline gives CDR1 SEHNR, CDR2 FQNEAQ (reference sequence). The CDR3 runs 16 residues. V was pared by 5 bases and J by 8 bases, with 17 bases of the junction left unmatched. The CDR3 sequence: CASSLLGDRGSPGYTF. CDR3 nucleotides: TGTGCCAGCAGCCTCCTTGGGGACAGAGGATCCCCGGGCTACACCTTC.

V usage is TRBV6-2 or TRBV6-3 and J usage is TRBJ1-1; TRBD1 might be the D (6 bases). Trimming shortened V by 4 bases and J by 2 bases, and 11 bases separated the two germline ends. The germline gives CDR1 MNHEY, CDR2 SVGEGT. CDR3 length equals 14 residues. The CDR3 DNA reads TGTGCCAGCAGTTTTACGGGACAAAACACTGAAGCTTTCTTT. As protein: CASSFTGQNTEAFF.

The gene calls are TRBV11-1 and TRBJ1-2; 7 bases are shared with TRBD1. Looked up from germline, CDR1 is SGHAT and CDR2 is FQDESV (reference sequence). The CDR3 contains 16 residues. J was trimmed by 0 bases and V by 5 bases; bases with no gene match: 9. The CDR3 sequence is CASSQRTGATNYGYTF. The CDR3, as DNA: TGTGCCAGCAGCCAACGGACAGGCGCCACTAACTATGGCTACACCTTC.

This clonotype has ten or more counts. The genes are TRBV28 and TRBJ2-7; 12 positions agree with TRBD1. Germline CDR1 MDHEN, CDR2 SYDVKM. Trimming cost V 7 bases and J 3 bases; bases outside gene matches: 10. The CDR3 has 16 amino acids. This CDR3 is CASTKGDRGLNYEQYF. The CDR3 DNA sequence: TGTGCCAGCACTAAGGGGGACAGGGGGCTCAACTACGAGCAGTACTTC.

The table lists this clonotype with many counts. This chain uses TRBV7-2 with TRBJ2-1; 13 nucleotides match TRBD2. J lost 9 bases, V lost 1 base, and 3 bases had no gene match. Germline V gene sequence: CDR1 SGHTA, CDR2 FQGNSA. The CDR3 has 15 residues. CDR3 sequence reads: CASSLGTSGGTEQFF. DNA of the CDR3: TGTGCCAGCAGCTTAGGGACTAGCGGGGGAACTGAGCAGTTCTTC.

This clonotype was found a few times. The chain combines TRBV19 with TRBJ2-5; 14 bases align to TRBD2. This CDR3 contains 16 residues. Trimming cost V 3 bases and J 4 bases; bases outside gene matches: 4. Germline V gene sequence: CDR1 LNHDA, CDR2 SQIVND (reference sequence). CDR3 DNA sequence: TGTGCCAGTAGTATCGCCGGGACTAGCGGGGGAGAGACCCAGTACTTC. Translated, it gives CASSIAGTSGGETQYF.

This clonotype was seen at least ten times. The chain links TRBV20-1 to TRBJ2-4, with D possibly matching TRBD2 (5 bases). The V and J ends lost 6 bases and 7 bases respectively, with 19 bases between them. The CDR3 has 14 residues. CDR1 and CDR2 (germline): DFQATT, SNEGSKA (reference sequence). This CDR3 reads CSASHRRGVNIQYF. Here the CDR3 DNA reads TGCAGTGCGTCCCATCGTCGGGGTGTCAACATTCAGTACTTC.

This clonotype has a handful of counts. The CDR3 nucleotides are TGCGCCAGCAAGAATGGACAGGAGATTTCCTACGAGCAGTACTTC. Translated, it gives CASKNGQEISYEQYF. The rearrangement joins TRBV5-1 to TRBJ2-7, with 7 bases matching TRBD1. V lost 6 bases and J lost 1; bases outside the gene matches: 10. This CDR3 has 15 residues. Germline CDR1 reads SGHRS; CDR2 reads YFSETQ.

The chain uses TRBV7-8 and TRBJ1-2; maybe TRBD1 (6 bases). This CDR3 comprises 16 residues. V was pared by 5 bases and J by 4 bases, with 20 bases between. CDR1 is SGHVS and CDR2 is FQNEAQ in the germline V gene. The CDR3 region is CASSPRHRDQSYGYTF. In DNA, the CDR3 is TGTGCCAGCAGCCCGAGGCACAGGGATCAGTCCTATGGCTACACCTTC.

The chain is built from TRBV20-1 and TRBJ2-7, with 16 bases lining up with TRBD2. V lost 5 bases to trimming and J lost 5 bases; unmatched junction nucleotides: 9. There are 16 residues in the CDR3. From germline, CDR1 is DFQATT and CDR2 SNEGSKA (reference sequence). Here the CDR3 reads CSAAGTSGREDHEQYF. CDR3 in DNA: TGCAGTGCTGCCGGGACTAGCGGGAGGGAGGACCACGAGCAGTACTTC.

Only a few counts were recorded for this clonotype. The chain has TRBV20-1 and TRBJ1-2, with 7 bases that match TRBD1. CDR3 length: 13 amino acids. Germline V gene data show CDR1 as DFQATT and CDR2 as SNEGSKA (reference sequence). With 3 bases clipped from V and 5 bases from J, the junction kept 6 bases outside the gene matches. This chain's CDR3 is CSARTGIQYGYTF. Here the CDR3 DNA reads TGCAGTGCTAGGACAGGGATTCAATATGGCTACACCTTC.

The sample holds many counts of this clonotype. CDR3 in amino acids: CASSLHPSGGASDTQYF. As DNA, the CDR3 is TGCGCCAGCAGCCTACATCCTAGCGGGGGAGCGTCAGATACGCAGTATTTT. This chain connects TRBV5-1 to TRBJ2-3; 10 bases match TRBD2. This CDR3 contains 17 residues. Germline CDR1 reads SGHRS; CDR2 reads YFSETQ. Trimming took 4 bases from V and 4 from J; bases not matched to a gene: 12.

The chain couples TRBV9 to TRBJ2-1, with D uncertain. Germline values: CDR1 SGDLS, CDR2 YYNGEE. The V gene lost 3 bases and the J gene lost 4 bases, with 8 bases spanning the gap. This CDR3 spans 13 amino acids. The CDR3 reads CASSESVYNEQFF. DNA for the CDR3: TGTGCCAGCAGCGAAAGCGTTTACAATGAGCAGTTCTTC.

This clonotype has more than one count but fewer than ten. The chain links TRBV20-1 to TRBJ2-5; D perhaps matches TRBD2 (7 bases). The CDR3 extends over 13 amino acids. Germline V gene lookup returns CDR1 DFQATT and CDR2 SNEGSKA (reference sequence). The V gene lost 0 bases and the J gene lost 9 bases, with 14 bases spanning the gap. CDR3 coding DNA: TGCAGTGCTAGAGAGGGGGGGGCCTGGGCCCAGTACTTC. Protein product: CSAREGGAWAQYF.

This chain uses TRBV6-2 or TRBV6-3 with TRBJ2-1; 8 positions agree with TRBD2. The CDR3 consists of 13 residues. The V gene's germline CDR1 is MNHEY and CDR2 SVGEGT. V shed 10 bases and J 11 bases; nucleotides not matched to a gene: 13. The CDR3 nucleotides are TGTGCCACCCTCCGAGCGGGAGTGGATCAGCAGTTCTTC. This gives the protein CATLRAGVDQQFF.

This clonotype occurred a few times. The rearrangement joins TRBV3-1 to TRBJ2-2; no reliable D call. This CDR3 is 13 amino acids long. Trimming stripped 3 bases from V and 4 bases from J, with 6 bases between. The germline gives CDR1 LGHDT, CDR2 YNNKEL (reference sequence). The CDR3 loop reads CASSHRSTGELFF. CDR3 bases: TGTGCCAGCAGCCATCGGAGCACCGGGGAGCTGTTTTTT.

CDR3 nucleotide sequence: TGCGCCAGCAGCCAAGAGGCAGGTCCGTACCACGAGCAGTACTTC. It translates to CASSQEAGPYHEQYF. The V gene is TRBV4-3, the J gene TRBJ2-7, with D hard to call. The CDR3 consists of 15 residues. V shed 0 bases and J shed 5 bases, with 14 bases lying between them. The V gene's germline CDR1 is LGHNA and CDR2 YSLEER.

This clonotype was counted at least ten times. The J gene is TRBJ2-1, the V gene TRBV20-1, with D unclear. With 3 bases removed from V and 14 bases from J, the gap between germline ends came to 11 bases. This CDR3 has 10 residues. Germline CDR1 reads DFQATT; CDR2 reads SNEGSKA (reference sequence). The CDR3 reads CSASPAFEFF. The CDR3 DNA reads TGCAGTGCTAGCCCGGCTTTTGAGTTCTTC.

V gene TRBV7-9 combines with J gene TRBJ2-5; tentative D call: TRBD2 (6 bases). Deletions cut 5 bases from V and 2 bases from J, with 12 bases between. Germline CDR1 and CDR2: SEHNR and FQNEAQ (reference sequence). The CDR3 runs 14 residues. Here the CDR3 reads CASSRGGIQETQYF. The CDR3 DNA is TGTGCCAGCAGCCGTGGGGGGATTCAAGAGACCCAGTACTTC.

Note on this clonotype: Possible read error: a much larger clone is one base away. This chain links TRBV4-1 with TRBJ2-3; the D is unclear. CDR3 length: 12 residues. Germline CDR1 reads MGHRA; CDR2 reads YSYEKL. The CDR3 DNA is TGCGCCAGCAGCCAAGACCAGAGAATGCAGTGTTTT. Protein sequence: CASSQDQRMQCF.

The gene calls are TRBV15 and TRBJ2-1; TRBD2 matches at 12 bases. This CDR3 comprises 15 residues. The V segment lost 3 bases and the J segment 8 bases; nucleotides outside the gene matches: 5. CDR1 is LNHNV, CDR2 YYDKDF, per germline (reference sequence). The CDR3 bases are TGTGCCACCAGCAGGGGACTAGCGGGCGACGATGAGCAGTTCTTC. It translates to CATSRGLAGDDEQFF.

This clonotype was counted a few times. The chain employs TRBV7-8 and TRBJ1-6; the D gene is possibly TRBD1 (6 bases). V lost 1 base, J lost 0 bases, and 13 bases lay in between. The CDR3 is 18 amino acids. Germline lookup yields CDR1 SGHVS and CDR2 FQNEAQ. The chain's CDR3 is CASSLVGGVFSYNSPLHF. CDR3 DNA: TGTGCCAGCAGCTTAGTAGGGGGGGTGTTCTCCTATAATTCACCCCTCCACTTT.

At least ten counts were recorded for this clonotype. This rearrangement joins TRBV20-1 to TRBJ1-1, with D unresolved. This CDR3 has 14 residues. Germline CDR1 DFQATT, CDR2 SNEGSKA (reference sequence). The V gene lost 8 bases and the J gene lost 1 base, with 17 bases spanning the gap. The CDR3 reads CSPNSPGRNTEAFF. The CDR3 DNA reads as TGCAGTCCTAACAGCCCGGGGAGGAACACTGAAGCTTTCTTT.

This clonotype was picked up many times. Here the CDR3 DNA reads TGTGCCAGCAGCTTAGACGTATCGGGCACCGGGGAGCTGTTTTTT. It yields the protein CASSLDVSGTGELFF. The V and J genes are TRBV7-2 and TRBJ2-2; unclear D gene. The CDR3 extends over 15 amino acids. CDR1 is SGHTA and CDR2 is FQGNSA in the germline V gene. V lost 1 base and J 4 bases, leaving 10 bases between the germline ends.

The CDR3 region has the DNA TGTGCCAGCAGCTCTAAGCGGACAGGGGGAATCTATGGCTACACCTTC. Its translation: CASSSKRTGGIYGYTF. This chain uses TRBV13 with TRBJ1-2; 10 bases are shared with TRBD1. CDR3 length: 16 residues. Germline V gives CDR1 PRHDT, CDR2 FYEKMQ (reference sequence). The junction had 9 bases not matched to a gene; V was cut back by 4 bases and J by 4 bases.

In the case of this clonotype: Relative to the germline gene, one junction end is altered; a read error may explain this. This rearrangement joins TRBV6-7 to TRBJ2-1; D perhaps matches TRBD2 (6 bases). TRBV6-7 is annotated as an ORF whose role is uncertain. The CDR3 runs 17 residues. CDR3 in amino acids: CLGTTAGLGGSYNEQFF. In DNA form, the CDR3 reads TGCCTCGGGACGACAGCTGGTTTGGGGGGCTCCTACAATGAGCAGTTCTTC.

This clonotype was seen more than once but under ten times. DNA for the CDR3: TGTGCCAGCAGTGGGGCCACCAACCAGGGGGAAAAACTGTTTTTT. It yields the protein CASSGATNQGEKLFF. V is TRBV12-3 or TRBV12-4 and J is TRBJ1-4; D might be TRBD1 (6 bases). This CDR3 contains 15 residues. V lost 5 bases and J lost 8, with 18 bases in between.

The chain joins TRBV6-4 to TRBJ2-3; D possibly corresponds to TRBD1 (6 bases). V lost 4 bases and J 2 bases, leaving 13 bases between the germline ends. Germline CDR1 reads MRHNA; CDR2 reads SNTAGT. The length of the CDR3 is 15 residues. The CDR3 sequence is CASSATGTNTDTQYF. Here the CDR3 DNA reads TGTGCCAGCAGTGCAACAGGGACCAACACAGATACGCAGTATTTT.

The chain combines TRBV29-1 with TRBJ1-1; D not certain. Trimming cost V 0 bases and J 11 bases, with 13 bases left between them. Germline values: CDR1 SQVTM, CDR2 ANQGSEA. The CDR3 runs 12 residues. The CDR3 DNA sequence: TGCAGCGTTGAAGATCTTAGGAGGGCTGCTTTCTTT. Residues: CSVEDLRRAAFF.

The chain employs TRBV28 and TRBJ1-5; 8 bases are shared with TRBD1. V dropped 1 base and J dropped 7; count of bases not matched to a gene: 6. The V gene's germline CDR1 is MDHEN and CDR2 SYDVKM. The CDR3 is 15 residues long. In nucleotides, the CDR3 is TGTGCCAGCAGTTTATTGGGACAGGTGAGGCAGCCCCAGCATTTT. Translated: CASSLLGQVRQPQHF.